This T cell receptor (beta chain) was profiled in a study of control samples from healthy donors and cancer patients. Using immunoSEQ multiplex PCR, the repertoire was profiled, and TCRdb retains in-frame clones only, with some absent. The sample holds roughly 140,000 clones, under 90% seen once. The CDR3 is 15 amino acids. Between the trimmed V and J ends, which lost 4 bases and 4 bases, there was a span of 17 bases. Germline values: CDR1 MNHEY, CDR2 SVGAGI. This rearrangement joins TRBV6-5 to TRBJ2-7; D possibly uses TRBD1 or TRBD2 (5 bases each). The sequenced sample was blood. The receptor comes from a young man in good health. Written as DNA, the CDR3 is TGTGCCAGCAGTTTATCCGGGACCGGGATATACGAGCAGTACTTC. This translates into CASSLSGTGIYEQYF.